Presented here are 25 T cell receptor beta chains from one specimen sequenced in a study of T-cell reconstitution after alpha-beta-depleted transplantation in children. Library preparation (for TCRbeta) was performed with unique molecular identifiers. From the PCR reads, TCRdb called clonotypes with MiXCR, one entry per CDR3 protein. The table includes 250,000 or so distinct CDR3 sequences, roughly a quarter detected once. The sample consisted of PBMCs, mostly from graft donor cells, taken 360 days after TCRalphabeta/CD19-depleted stem cell transplant. These receptor sequences come from a female patient aged 2-9 years who had a stem cell transplant for congenital amegakaryocytic thrombocytopenia, so the T cells may come from the graft donor.

The chain's CDR3 is CAISGAGLGGNTIYF. The CDR3 region has the DNA TGTGCCATCAGTGGGGCAGGGTTAGGCGGAAACACCATATATTTT. The rearrangement joins TRBV10-3 to TRBJ1-3; TRBD1 is a possible D gene (5 bases). The V gene's germline CDR1 is ENHRY and CDR2 SYGVKD. V was pared by 4 bases and J by 4 bases, with 14 bases between. CDR3 length: 15 residues.

This clonotype showed up just a few times. The chain is built from TRBV6-2 or TRBV6-3 and TRBJ2-1; D remains unclear. Germline-derived CDR1 and CDR2 are MNHEY and SVGEGT. CDR3 size: 16 residues. V was pared by 3 bases and J by 10 bases, with 22 bases between. The CDR3 coding sequence is TGTGCCAGCAGTTATTCCTACTCATGGACCGTCGGGGAGCAGTTCTTC. This codes for CASSYSYSWTVGEQFF.

The chain couples TRBV5-1 to TRBJ2-1; the match to TRBD1 covers 7 bases. V was clipped by 4 bases and J by 9 bases; unmatched bases: 10. Looked up from germline, CDR1 is SGHRS and CDR2 is YFSETQ. This CDR3 region has 14 residues. In DNA form, the CDR3 reads TGCGCCAGCAGCACCCGACAGGGTGGCGCTGAGCAGTTCTTC. Protein product: CASSTRQGGAEQFF.

This clonotype was observed a few times. Written as DNA, the CDR3 is TGTGCCAGCAGCGTAGGTGTAGCGGGAAGCTACGAGCAGTACTTC. Residues: CASSVGVAGSYEQYF. The chain carries TRBV9 and TRBJ2-7, with TRBD2 matching 8 bases. Germline V gene sequence: CDR1 SGDLS, CDR2 YYNGEE. The junction had 5 bases not matched to a gene; V was cut back by 0 bases and J by 3 bases. CDR3 size: 15 residues.

V is TRBV7-9 and J is TRBJ2-1; the match to TRBD1 covers 9 bases. This CDR3 is built from 16 residues. Germline CDR1 SEHNR, CDR2 FQNEAQ (reference sequence). With 10 bases clipped from V and 1 base from J, the junction kept 11 bases outside the gene matches. The CDR3 region is CAIQTTGTGSYNEQFF. CDR3 DNA: TGTGCCATCCAAACGACCGGGACAGGGTCCTACAATGAGCAGTTCTTC.

The chain recombines TRBV4-1 with TRBJ1-1, with D uncertain. The V gene lost 4 bases and the J gene lost 0 bases, with 18 bases spanning the gap. CDR3 length equals 17 residues. Germline V lookup: CDR1 MGHRA, CDR2 YSYEKL. The CDR3 bases are TGCGCCAGCAGCCGCATGACCGGGCCTCGATTGAACACTGAAGCTTTCTTT. Its translation is CASSRMTGPRLNTEAFF.

The chain links TRBV10-3 to TRBJ2-5, with 7 bases that match TRBD2. Germline V gene data show CDR1 as ENHRY and CDR2 as SYGVKD. V was clipped by 2 bases and J by 5 bases; unmatched bases: 2. The CDR3 spans 13 residues. The CDR3: CAISEHGGETQYF. The CDR3 DNA follows: TGTGCCATCAGTGAGCACGGGGGGGAGACCCAGTACTTC.

V gene TRBV6-2 or TRBV6-3 combines with J gene TRBJ2-7, with TRBD2 matching 7 bases. Per germline, CDR1 MNHEY and CDR2 SVGEGT. The CDR3 runs 16 residues. The J segment lost 4 bases and the V segment lost 2 bases, leaving 11 bases of the junction unmatched. The chain's CDR3 is CASSYPRAGREYEQYF. CDR3 DNA sequence: TGTGCCAGCAGTTACCCCAGGGCGGGGCGGGAGTACGAGCAGTACTTC.

Comments on this clonotype: A much larger clone lies one base from this, so it may be a read error. J is TRBJ1-1 and V is TRBV7-2, with D hard to call. CDR1 SGHTA and CDR2 FQGNSA come from the germline V gene. The length of the CDR3 is 14 residues. The V end lost 1 base, the J end lost 1 base, and 7 bases lay between the germline ends. For the CDR3, the DNA is TGTGCCAGCAGCTTAGGCCCGTGGAACACTGAAGCTTTCTTT. Residues: CASSLGPWNTEAFF.

The chain joins TRBV20-1 to TRBJ1-6; the D gene is possibly TRBD1 (6 bases). In germline, CDR1 is DFQATT, CDR2 SNEGSKA (reference sequence). Trimming shortened V by 4 bases and J by 10 bases, and 14 bases separated the two germline ends. This CDR3 region has 13 residues. In nucleotides, the CDR3 is TGCAGTGCTACCCGGGGGGGCTCCTCACCCCTCCACTTT. This translates into CSATRGGSSPLHF.

This sequence joins TRBV29-1 and TRBJ2-1; possibly TRBD1 for D (7 bases). Trimming took 7 bases from V and 1 from J, leaving 26 bases between them. The germline gives CDR1 SQVTM, CDR2 ANQGSEA. This CDR3 comprises 18 residues. The CDR3 here is CSAPGGRGAPLSYNEQFF. The CDR3 DNA reads as TGCAGCGCCCCAGGAGGCAGGGGGGCGCCCCTTTCCTACAATGAGCAGTTCTTC.

The rearrangement joins TRBV12-3 or TRBV12-4 to TRBJ2-5, with TRBD2 identical over 7 bases. There are 14 residues in the CDR3. Germline trimming cut 1 base from V and 6 bases from J; bases unmatched to any gene: 5. CDR3 in amino acids: CASSLVGRGKTQYF. CDR3 coding DNA: TGTGCCAGCAGTTTAGTAGGGAGGGGAAAGACCCAGTACTTC.

The rearrangement links TRBV7-9 to TRBJ2-1; a weak D match, TRBD2 (5 bases). This CDR3 comprises 17 residues. From germline, CDR1 is SEHNR and CDR2 FQNEAQ (reference sequence). V lost 2 bases, J lost 0 bases, and 14 bases lay in between. DNA of the CDR3: TGTGCCAGCAGCTTATTTCCCGCGGGTCCCTCCTACAATGAGCAGTTCTTC. Protein product: CASSLFPAGPSYNEQFF.

CDR3 in DNA: TGCAGCGTTGGTTTGGACTACGAGCAGTACTTC. Translating gives CSVGLDYEQYF. The chain couples TRBV29-1 to TRBJ2-7; no clear D. The CDR3 is 11 residues long. The germline V gene encodes CDR1 SQVTM and CDR2 ANQGSEA. V lost 4 bases, J lost 3 bases, and 7 bases lay in between.

The chain uses TRBV5-1 and TRBJ2-7, with D possibly TRBD1 on 6 matching bases. The CDR3 sequence is 15 residues long. V lost 2 bases and J lost 1, with 13 bases in between. The germline CDR1 and CDR2 sequences are SGHRS and YFSETQ. CDR3 sequence: CASSLSGTPSYEQYF. The CDR3 DNA reads TGCGCCAGCAGCTTATCCGGGACACCATCCTACGAGCAGTACTTC.

In this sample, this clonotype turned up a few times. The chain is built from TRBV10-3 and TRBJ2-7; 9 nucleotides match TRBD2. The germline CDR1 and CDR2 sequences are ENHRY and SYGVKD. This CDR3 spans 14 amino acids. V shed 6 bases, J shed 4 bases, and the junction held 7 bases outside the gene matches. The CDR3 bases are TGTGCCATCAGCGGTAGCGGGAGTTTGTACGAGCAGTACTTC. It encodes CAISGSGSLYEQYF.

This clonotype was picked up a small number of times. V usage is TRBV29-1 and J usage is TRBJ2-5, with 8 bases aligning to TRBD1. This CDR3 region has 15 residues. J was trimmed by 0 bases and V by 4 bases; bases with no gene match: 7. The germline gives CDR1 SQVTM, CDR2 ANQGSEA. In nucleotides, the CDR3 is TGCAGCGTTGTCCCGACAGGGGAGTACCAAGAGACCCAGTACTTC. Its protein is CSVVPTGEYQETQYF.

The chain uses TRBV4-1 and TRBJ1-1, with D perhaps matching TRBD1 (5 bases). The CDR3 extends over 14 amino acids. With 4 bases removed from V and 1 base from J, the gap between germline ends came to 10 bases. Germline-derived CDR1 and CDR2 are MGHRA and YSYEKL. This CDR3 reads CASSPTVWNTEAFF. The CDR3 DNA sequence: TGCGCCAGCAGCCCGACAGTATGGAACACTGAAGCTTTCTTT.

This clonotype was detected many times. V gene TRBV12-3 or TRBV12-4 combines with J gene TRBJ2-3; the D gene is possibly TRBD2 (6 bases). The CDR3 extends over 12 amino acids. V was trimmed by 6 bases and J by 10 bases, leaving 14 bases between them. The CDR3 DNA follows: TGTGCCAGCAGCCTAGGAGGGTTTGCGCAGTATTTT. Its protein is CASSLGGFAQYF.

This clonotype was picked up a small number of times. The chain recombines TRBV20-1 with TRBJ2-7; a weak D match, TRBD1 (6 bases). Germline V gene data show CDR1 as DFQATT and CDR2 as SNEGSKA (reference sequence). The CDR3 is 12 residues long. V was shortened by 4 bases and J by 4 bases, with 11 bases between the two germline ends. CDR3 residues: CSAMDRPYEQYF. The CDR3 bases are TGCAGTGCTATGGACAGACCGTACGAGCAGTACTTC.

This clonotype was found many times. The chain links TRBV4-3 to TRBJ2-1; 11 nucleotides match TRBD2. V lost 2 bases, J lost 8 bases, and 8 bases stayed unmatched. Germline V gene sequence: CDR1 LGHNA, CDR2 YSLEER. This CDR3 region has 16 residues. CDR3 protein: CASSQNLAGGTYEQFF. In nucleotides, the CDR3 is TGCGCCAGCAGCCAAAACCTAGCGGGAGGAACCTATGAGCAGTTCTTC.

V and J are TRBV12-3 or TRBV12-4 and TRBJ2-5; tentative D call: TRBD2 (5 bases). The CDR3 runs to 12 residues. V dropped 2 bases and J dropped 7 bases, with 8 bases sitting between them. Here the CDR3 DNA reads TGTGCCAGCAGTTTACTAGCTGGGACCCAGTACTTC. Translating gives CASSLLAGTQYF.

The rearrangement links TRBV2 to TRBJ2-7, with 12 bases lining up with TRBD2. This CDR3 comprises 17 residues. After removal of 5 bases from V and 2 bases from J, the junction contained 10 bases not matched to a gene. In germline, CDR1 is SNHLY, CDR2 FYNNEI. The CDR3 DNA is TGTGCCAGCAGTAAATACCTAGCGGGAGGGAGCCCCTACGAGCAGTACTTC. Encoded protein: CASSKYLAGGSPYEQYF.

The rearrangement joins TRBV20-1 to TRBJ2-5, with 10 bases fitting TRBD1. Germline assignment: CDR1 DFQATT and CDR2 SNEGSKA (reference sequence). Trimming cost V 3 bases and J 5 bases; bases outside gene matches: 3. This CDR3 has 13 residues. The CDR3 spells CSARGQGWETQYF. The CDR3 coding sequence is TGCAGTGCTAGGGGACAGGGGTGGGAGACCCAGTACTTC.

In its sample, this clonotype was seen many times. This rearrangement joins TRBV10-3 to TRBJ2-5, with TRBD2 matching over 8 bases. This CDR3 is built from 15 residues. The J segment lost 2 bases and the V segment lost 0 bases, leaving 2 bases of the junction unmatched. Germline V CDR1 and CDR2: ENHRY, SYGVKD. CDR3 bases: TGTGCCATCAGTGAGTCGACTAGCGTTCAAGAGACCCAGTACTTC. Translating it yields CAISESTSVQETQYF.